The present T cell receptor (beta chain) was sequenced within a study of PD-L1 blockade in urothelial cancer. Study as a whole: Blood analysis took place 3 weeks (second dose) and 6 weeks after treatment start.

General study findings and limits: Below-median pretreatment blood TCR clonality predicted better survival.

As for this clone: The antigen is unknown.

Time point in this sample: peripheral blood 6 weeks after treatment start. The CDR3 is 15 residues long. The V and J ends lost 1 base and 1 base, in that order; junction bases with no gene match: 4. From germline, CDR1 is SEHNR and CDR2 FQNEAQ (reference sequence). Generated by immunoSEQ multiplex PCR, the TCRdb table keeps only in-frame clones and is missing some. The sample contains around 46,000 clones, approximately 78% of which appear only once. The V and J genes are TRBV7-9 and TRBJ2-7; 7 bases match TRBD1. This receptor was identified in a man between 60 and 75 years old with urothelial cancer. The starting material was PBMCs, obtained around atezolizumab (anti-PD-L1) treatment. This chain's CDR3 is CASSLGDSFSYEQYF. CDR3 in DNA: TGTGCCAGCAGCTTAGGGGACAGCTTTTCCTACGAGCAGTACTTC.